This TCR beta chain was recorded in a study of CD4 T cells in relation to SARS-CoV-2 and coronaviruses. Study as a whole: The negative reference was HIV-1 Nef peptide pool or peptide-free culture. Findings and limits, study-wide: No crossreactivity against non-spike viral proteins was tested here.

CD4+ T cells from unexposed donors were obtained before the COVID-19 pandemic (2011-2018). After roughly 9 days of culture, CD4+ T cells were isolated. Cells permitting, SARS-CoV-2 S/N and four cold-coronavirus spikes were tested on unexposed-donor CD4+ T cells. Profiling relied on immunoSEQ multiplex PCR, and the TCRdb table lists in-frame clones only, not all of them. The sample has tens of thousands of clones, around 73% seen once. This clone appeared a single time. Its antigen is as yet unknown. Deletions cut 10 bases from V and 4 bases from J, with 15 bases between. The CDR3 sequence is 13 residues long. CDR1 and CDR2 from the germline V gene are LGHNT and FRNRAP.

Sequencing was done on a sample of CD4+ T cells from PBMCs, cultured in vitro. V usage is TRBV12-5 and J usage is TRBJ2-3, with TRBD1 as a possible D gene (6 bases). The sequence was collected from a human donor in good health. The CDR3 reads CATLQGGADTQYF. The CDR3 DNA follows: TGTGCTACTTTACAGGGTGGCGCAGATACGCAGTATTTT.